The next 19 T cell receptor beta chains were all read from a single sample in a study of T cells of healthy individuals. Using its own MiXCR run on the 5' RACE reads, TCRdb lists one record per CDR3 protein. The data contain about 41,000 distinct CDR3 sequences, 4% to 5% of them singletons. The receptors derive from a human donor in good health.

A few counts support this clonotype. V gene TRBV11-2 combines with J gene TRBJ1-1; 9 nucleotides agree with TRBD1. CDR1 and CDR2 from the germline V gene are SGHAT and FQNNGV. This CDR3 is 13 amino acids long. V trimming: 3 bases; J trimming: 7 bases; junction bases outside the gene matches: 3. The CDR3 loop reads CASSFTDRGEAFF. Here the CDR3 DNA reads TGTGCCAGCAGCTTTACGGACAGGGGTGAAGCTTTCTTT.

This clonotype was observed at least ten times. The chain links TRBV5-1 to TRBJ2-1; D not certain. Germline V CDR1 and CDR2: SGHRS, YFSETQ. V lost 0 bases and J 5 bases, leaving 0 bases between the germline ends. The CDR3 contains 11 residues. The CDR3 protein is CASSLDNEQFF. CDR3 sequence (DNA): TGCGCCAGCAGCTTGGACAATGAGCAGTTCTTC.

This chain connects TRBV7-6 to TRBJ2-7; possibly TRBD1 for D (5 bases). The CDR3 is made up of 12 amino acids. Looked up from germline, CDR1 is SGHVS and CDR2 is FNYEAQ. Trimming shortened V by 3 bases and J by 7 bases, and 10 bases separated the two germline ends. The CDR3 here is CASSFQGREQYF. The CDR3 DNA sequence: TGTGCCAGCAGCTTTCAGGGCCGGGAGCAGTACTTC. Drawing the rest from reference TRBV7-6 and TRBJ2-7, the complete variable domain is GAGVSQSPRYKVTKRGQDVALRCDPISGHVSLYWYRQALGQGPEFLTYFNYEAQQDKSGLPNDRFSAERPEGSISTLTIQRTEQRDSAMYRCASSFQGREQYFGPGTRLTVT.

This chain connects TRBV9 to TRBJ2-1, with 10 bases matching TRBD2. CDR3 length equals 14 residues. Trimming took 4 bases from V and 8 from J; bases not matched to a gene: 6. Germline V lookup: CDR1 SGDLS, CDR2 YYNGEE. The CDR3 protein is CASSLSGGPDEQFF. CDR3 sequence (DNA): TGTGCCAGCAGCCTTAGCGGGGGGCCCGATGAGCAGTTCTTC.

This clonotype has just a few counts. In this CDR3 the conserved last residue, phenylalanine or tryptophan, is missing, so a read error is likely. The limits of the CDR3 on the DNA are not certain, so only TCRdb's listed CDR3 is given. The chain couples TRBV12-3 or TRBV12-4 to TRBJ2-1; the table gives TRBD2 as D, unverified against the DNA. The CDR3 is 11 residues long, counting both termini. CDR3: CASSLRDFEFL.

J is TRBJ1-1 and V is TRBV20-1; the D gene is possibly TRBD1 (5 bases). The CDR3 is made up of 14 amino acids. The V gene lost 0 bases and the J gene lost 2 bases, with 10 bases spanning the gap. In germline, CDR1 is DFQATT, CDR2 SNEGSKA (reference sequence). The CDR3 loop reads CSARDLRGNTEAFF. The DNA for the CDR3 is TGCAGTGCTAGAGATTTAAGGGGTAACACTGAAGCTTTCTTT.

This clonotype was recorded a few times. This chain links TRBV7-6 with TRBJ2-7, with 14 bases fitting TRBD2. CDR1 and CDR2 from the germline V gene are SGHVS and FNYEAQ. Trimming took 1 base from V and 6 from J; bases not matched to a gene: 11. The CDR3 runs 18 residues. The CDR3 bases are TGTGCCAGCAGCTTAGGGGGCCGACTAGCGGGGGGGAAAAGCGAGCAGTACTTC. It yields the protein CASSLGGRLAGGKSEQYF.

The table lists this clonotype with many counts. The V gene is TRBV18, the J gene TRBJ2-7; tentatively, D is TRBD1 (5 bases). The CDR3 covers 16 residues. Germline assignment: CDR1 KGHSH and CDR2 LQKENI. Trimming took 3 bases from V and 0 from J, leaving 15 bases between them. CDR3 sequence: CASSPVLRTNSYEQYF. CDR3 bases: TGTGCCAGCTCACCGGTCCTTCGGACAAACTCCTACGAGCAGTACTTC.

The sample holds many counts of this clonotype. Here the CDR3 reads CASSQDGGGVVEQFF. Here the CDR3 DNA reads TGCGCCAGCAGCCAAGACGGCGGGGGGGTGGTTGAGCAGTTCTTC. The chain has TRBV4-1 and TRBJ2-1, with 9 bases aligning to TRBD2. The CDR3 has 15 residues. Germline lookup yields CDR1 MGHRA and CDR2 YSYEKL. V shed 0 bases, J shed 9 bases, and the junction held 6 bases outside the gene matches.

The J gene is TRBJ2-2, the V gene TRBV2, with 7 bases lining up with TRBD2. V dropped 2 bases and J dropped 2; count of bases not matched to a gene: 5. CDR1 and CDR2 from the germline V gene are SNHLY and FYNNEI. The CDR3 length is 16 residues. CDR3 in amino acids: CASSERLAVNTGELFF. Here the CDR3 DNA reads TGTGCCAGCAGTGAACGGCTAGCGGTTAACACCGGGGAGCTGTTTTTT.

This clonotype appeared a few times. J is TRBJ2-7 and V is TRBV4-3; TRBD1 aligns across 7 bases. With V trimmed by 3 bases and J by 3 bases, 8 bases remained unmatched. In germline, CDR1 is LGHNA, CDR2 YSLEER. This CDR3 is built from 15 residues. The CDR3 region has the DNA TGCGCCAGCAGCCATTCCCCGGGACAGAACTACGAGCAGTACTTC. It translates to CASSHSPGQNYEQYF.

CDR3 residues: CASRTGGMGTEAFF. The CDR3 DNA follows: TGTGCCAGCAGAACAGGGGGCATGGGGACTGAAGCTTTCTTT. The chain joins TRBV12-3 or TRBV12-4 to TRBJ1-1; 9 positions agree with TRBD1. Unmatched junction bases numbered 7, after V lost 6 bases and J lost 5 bases. The CDR3 runs 14 residues.

The gene calls are TRBV6-6 and TRBJ1-3; 7 nucleotides match TRBD1. CDR3 length: 16 residues. The ends lost 4 bases at V and 0 bases at J; junction bases unmatched: 6. Looked up from germline, CDR1 is MNHNY and CDR2 is SVGAGI (reference sequence). The CDR3 spells CASSWDRLSSGNTIYF. The CDR3 coding sequence is TGTGCCAGCAGTTGGGACAGATTAAGCTCTGGAAACACCATATATTTT.

The CDR3 DNA reads TGTGCCACCAGCAGAGGAGGGAATGAGCAGTTCTTC. Translating it yields CATSRGGNEQFF. The V call is TRBV15, the J call TRBJ2-1, with a weak D call TRBD2 (5 bases). Germline CDR1 is LNHNV and CDR2 is YYDKDF (reference sequence). CDR3 size: 12 residues. V was pared by 1 base and J by 7 bases, with 5 bases between.

This clonotype was counted many times. The chain is built from TRBV25-1 and TRBJ2-1, with TRBD2 matching 8 bases. The CDR3 covers 14 residues. Germline V gene lookup returns CDR1 MGHDK and CDR2 SYGVNS. The J segment lost 15 bases and the V segment lost 0 bases, leaving 10 bases of the junction unmatched. The CDR3 DNA reads as TGTGCCAGCAGTGAATACCCCGGGAGGGCGGTCTGGTTCTTC. Its translation: CASSEYPGRAVWFF.

This clonotype was counted a few times. The chain couples TRBV15 to TRBJ2-7; TRBD2 aligns across 8 bases. Germline V lookup: CDR1 LNHNV, CDR2 YYDKDF (reference sequence). The CDR3 loop spans 15 amino acids. Unmatched junction bases numbered 4, after V lost 1 base and J lost 2 bases. CDR3 sequence (DNA): TGTGCCACCAGCAGAGCCGGGACTAGTCCCTACGAGCAGTACTTC. This sequence encodes CATSRAGTSPYEQYF.

V usage is TRBV6-1 and J usage is TRBJ1-4, with D perhaps TRBD1 (5 bases). Germline V gives CDR1 MNHNS, CDR2 SASEGT. The CDR3 runs 16 residues. V lost 4 bases and J lost 10, with 22 bases in between. The CDR3 nucleotides are TGTGCCAGCAGTGTGTTGTCCGAGACAGTCCCAGGAAAACTGTTTTTT. Translating it yields CASSVLSETVPGKLFF.

This clonotype was detected ten times or more. This chain connects TRBV7-2 to TRBJ2-7, with D maybe TRBD1 (5 bases). The CDR3 sequence is 15 residues long. Germline V CDR1 and CDR2: SGHTA, FQGNSA. Trimming took off 1 base at V and 2 bases at J, with 12 bases between the two ends. The CDR3 DNA reads TGTGCCAGCAGCTTAGATGGGGCAGCCCCCTACGAGCAGTACTTC. Its translation is CASSLDGAAPYEQYF.

This clonotype was picked up a small number of times. The rearrangement links TRBV4-1 to TRBJ1-5; the D gene is possibly TRBD1 (6 bases). This CDR3 is 14 amino acids long. The V end lost 4 bases, the J end lost 0 bases, and 7 bases lay between the germline ends. Germline CDR1 MGHRA, CDR2 YSYEKL. The CDR3 nucleotides read TGCGCCAGCAGCCCGGGACATAGCAATCAGCCCCAGCATTTT. Translating gives CASSPGHSNQPQHF.